This T cell receptor beta chain was sequenced in a study of brain T cells in children with intractable seizures. Surgery cases with the highest brain T cell transcript signatures were chosen for sequencing. Assay: immunoSEQ multiplex PCR; the TCRdb copy retains only in-frame clones and omits some. Here the sample spans 78,000 or so clones, around nine tenths being singletons. CDR1 and CDR2 (germline): SNHLY, FYNNEI. J was trimmed by 4 bases and V by 8 bases; bases with no gene match: 7. The CDR3 length is 14 residues. The specimen comprised peripheral blood, sampled at surgery. J is TRBJ1-4 and V is TRBV2; 7 bases agree with TRBD1. This sequence was found in a girl aged 2-15 years with Rasmussen encephalitis and intractable seizures. CDR3 nucleotides: TGTGCCAGCGGGGATACAGGGGTTAATGAAAAACTGTTTTTT. Translated, it gives CASGDTGVNEKLFF.